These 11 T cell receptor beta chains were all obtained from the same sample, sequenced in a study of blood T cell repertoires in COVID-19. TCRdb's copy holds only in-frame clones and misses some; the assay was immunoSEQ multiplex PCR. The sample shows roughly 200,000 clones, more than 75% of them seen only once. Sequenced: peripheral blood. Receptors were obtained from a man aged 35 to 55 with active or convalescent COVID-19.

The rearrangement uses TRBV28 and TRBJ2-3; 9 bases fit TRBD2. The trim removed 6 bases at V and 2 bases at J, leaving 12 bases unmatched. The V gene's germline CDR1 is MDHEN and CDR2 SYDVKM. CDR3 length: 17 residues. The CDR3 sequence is CASRAGLAARDTDTQYF. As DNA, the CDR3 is TGTGCCAGCAGAGCGGGACTAGCAGCCAGAGACACAGATACGCAGTATTTT.

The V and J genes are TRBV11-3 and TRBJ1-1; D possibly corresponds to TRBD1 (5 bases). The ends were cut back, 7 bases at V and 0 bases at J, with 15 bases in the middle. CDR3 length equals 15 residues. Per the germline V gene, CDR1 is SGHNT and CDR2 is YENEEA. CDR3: CASNSPGRVNTEAFF. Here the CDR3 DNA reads TGTGCCAGCAACAGTCCCGGCAGGGTGAACACTGAAGCTTTCTTT.

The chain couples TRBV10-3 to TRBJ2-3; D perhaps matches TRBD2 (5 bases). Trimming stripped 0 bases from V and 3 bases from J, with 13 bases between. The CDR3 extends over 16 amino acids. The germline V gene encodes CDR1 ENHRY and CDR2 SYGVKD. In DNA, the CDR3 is TGTGCCATCAGTGAGTCGACGCCGGGGTTGACAGATACGCAGTATTTT. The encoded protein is CAISESTPGLTDTQYF.

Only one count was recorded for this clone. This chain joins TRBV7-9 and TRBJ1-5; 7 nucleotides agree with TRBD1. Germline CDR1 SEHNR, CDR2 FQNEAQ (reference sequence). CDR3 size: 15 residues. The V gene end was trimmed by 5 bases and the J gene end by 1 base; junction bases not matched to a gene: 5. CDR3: CASSPGTASNQPQHF. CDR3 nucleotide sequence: TGTGCCAGCAGCCCTGGGACAGCGAGCAATCAGCCCCAGCATTTT.

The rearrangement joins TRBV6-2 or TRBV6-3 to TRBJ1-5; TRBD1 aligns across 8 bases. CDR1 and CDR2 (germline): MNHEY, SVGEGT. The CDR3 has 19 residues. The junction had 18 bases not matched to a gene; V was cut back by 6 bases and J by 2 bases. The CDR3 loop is CASSQLTGDWVWGNQPQHF. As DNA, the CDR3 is TGTGCCAGCAGCCAACTGACAGGGGATTGGGTATGGGGCAATCAGCCCCAGCATTTT.

The CDR3 protein is CASSRDSYSGNTIYF. For the CDR3, the DNA is TGTGCCAGCAGTCGGGACTCTTACTCTGGAAACACCATATATTTT. The chain links TRBV7-2 to TRBJ1-3; tentatively, D is TRBD1 (5 bases). Trimming pared 6 bases from V and 0 bases from J, leaving 12 bases between. CDR1 SGHTA and CDR2 FQGNSA come from the germline V gene. The CDR3 loop spans 15 amino acids.

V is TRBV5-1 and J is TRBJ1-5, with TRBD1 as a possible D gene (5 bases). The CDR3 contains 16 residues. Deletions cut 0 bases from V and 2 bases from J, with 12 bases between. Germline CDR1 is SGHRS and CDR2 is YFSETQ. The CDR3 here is CASSLVAGPGNQPQHF. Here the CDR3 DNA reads TGCGCCAGCAGCTTGGTTGCAGGGCCGGGCAATCAGCCCCAGCATTTT.

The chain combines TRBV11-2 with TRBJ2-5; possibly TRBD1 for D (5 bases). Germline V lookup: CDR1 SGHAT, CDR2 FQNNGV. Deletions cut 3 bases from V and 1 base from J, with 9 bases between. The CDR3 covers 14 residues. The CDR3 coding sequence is TGTGCCAGCAGCTTCAGGGTCGGCCAAGAGACCCAGTACTTC. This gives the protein CASSFRVGQETQYF.

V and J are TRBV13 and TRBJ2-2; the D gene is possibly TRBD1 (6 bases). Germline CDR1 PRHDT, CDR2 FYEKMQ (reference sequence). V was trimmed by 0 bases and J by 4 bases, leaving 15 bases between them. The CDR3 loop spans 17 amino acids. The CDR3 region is CASSLGGQGKSTGELFF. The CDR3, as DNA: TGTGCCAGCAGCTTAGGAGGGCAGGGGAAATCCACCGGGGAGCTGTTTTTT.

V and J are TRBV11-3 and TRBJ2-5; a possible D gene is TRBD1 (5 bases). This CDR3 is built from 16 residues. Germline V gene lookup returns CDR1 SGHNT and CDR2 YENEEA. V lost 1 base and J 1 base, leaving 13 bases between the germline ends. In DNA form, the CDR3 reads TGTGCCAGCAGCTTAGTTAGGCGACAGACCCAAGAGACCCAGTACTTC. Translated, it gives CASSLVRRQTQETQYF.

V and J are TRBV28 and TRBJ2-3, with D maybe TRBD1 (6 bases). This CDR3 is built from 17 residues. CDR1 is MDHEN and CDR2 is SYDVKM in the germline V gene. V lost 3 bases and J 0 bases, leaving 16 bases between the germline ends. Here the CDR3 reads CASSFSGGGQSTDTQYF. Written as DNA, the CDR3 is TGTGCCAGCAGTTTTTCTGGCGGAGGACAGAGCACAGATACGCAGTATTTT.